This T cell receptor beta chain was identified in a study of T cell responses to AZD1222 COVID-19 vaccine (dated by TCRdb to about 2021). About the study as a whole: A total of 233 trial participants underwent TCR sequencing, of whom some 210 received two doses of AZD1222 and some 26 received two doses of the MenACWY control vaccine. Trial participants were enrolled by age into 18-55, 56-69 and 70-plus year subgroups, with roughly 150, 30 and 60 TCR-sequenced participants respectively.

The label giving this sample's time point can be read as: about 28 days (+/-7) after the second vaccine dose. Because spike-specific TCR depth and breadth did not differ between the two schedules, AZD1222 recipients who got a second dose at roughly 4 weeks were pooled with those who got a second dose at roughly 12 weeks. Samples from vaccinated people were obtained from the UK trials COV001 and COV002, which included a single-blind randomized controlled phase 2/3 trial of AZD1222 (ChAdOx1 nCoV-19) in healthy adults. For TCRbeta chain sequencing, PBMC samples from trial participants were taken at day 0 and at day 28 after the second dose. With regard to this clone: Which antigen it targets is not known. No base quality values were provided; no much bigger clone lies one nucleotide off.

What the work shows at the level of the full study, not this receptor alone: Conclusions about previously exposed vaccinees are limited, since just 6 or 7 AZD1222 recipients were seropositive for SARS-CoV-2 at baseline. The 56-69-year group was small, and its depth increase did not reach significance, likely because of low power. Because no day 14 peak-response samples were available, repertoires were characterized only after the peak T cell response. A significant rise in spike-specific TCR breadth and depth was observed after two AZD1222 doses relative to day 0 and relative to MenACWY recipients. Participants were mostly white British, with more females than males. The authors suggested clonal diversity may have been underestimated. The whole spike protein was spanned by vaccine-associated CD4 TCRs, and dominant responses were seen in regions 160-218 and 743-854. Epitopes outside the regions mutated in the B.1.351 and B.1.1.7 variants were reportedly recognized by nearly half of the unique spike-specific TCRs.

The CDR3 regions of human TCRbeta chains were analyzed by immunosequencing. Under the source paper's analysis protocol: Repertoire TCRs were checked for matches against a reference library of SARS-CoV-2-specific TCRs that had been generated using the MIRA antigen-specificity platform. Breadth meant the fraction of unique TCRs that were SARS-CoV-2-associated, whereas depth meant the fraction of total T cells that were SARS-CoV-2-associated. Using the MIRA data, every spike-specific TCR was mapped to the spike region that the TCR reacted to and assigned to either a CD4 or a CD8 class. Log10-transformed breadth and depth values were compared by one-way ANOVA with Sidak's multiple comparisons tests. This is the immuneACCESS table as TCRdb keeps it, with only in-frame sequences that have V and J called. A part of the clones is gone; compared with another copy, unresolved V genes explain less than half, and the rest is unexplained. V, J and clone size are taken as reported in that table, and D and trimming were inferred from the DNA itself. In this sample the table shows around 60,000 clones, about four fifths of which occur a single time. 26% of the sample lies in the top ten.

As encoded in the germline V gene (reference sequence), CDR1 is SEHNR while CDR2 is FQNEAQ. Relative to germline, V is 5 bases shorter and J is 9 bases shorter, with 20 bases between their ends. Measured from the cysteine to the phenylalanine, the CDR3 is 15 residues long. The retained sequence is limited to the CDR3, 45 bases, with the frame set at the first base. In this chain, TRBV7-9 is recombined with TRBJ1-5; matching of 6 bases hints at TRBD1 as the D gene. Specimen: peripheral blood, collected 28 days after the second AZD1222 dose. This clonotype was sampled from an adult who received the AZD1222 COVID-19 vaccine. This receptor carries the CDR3 CASSPGVGGNRPQHF. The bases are TGTGCCAGCAGCCCCGGAGTAGGGGGAAACCGGCCCCAGCATTTT.